By frequency, the clone carrying this T cell receptor (beta chain) registers medium-sized. What it binds is unknown. These data are taken from a study of T cells expressing NK-cell markers. Study-wide context: The TCR beta repertoires originated in sorted CD3+CD56+NKG2C+, CD3+CD56+NKG2C- and CD3+CD56-NKG2C+ T cells. Findings of the study overall: Certain NKG2C+ T cell clones were expanded, and their HCMV specificity remained unclear. The leading position in the CD3+CD56-NKG2C+ fraction of a handful of donors also went to these clonotypes. More than 5 of the donors carried dominant NKG2C+ clonotypes that took up roughly 1.0-7.0% of their CD8+ T cells.

TCRdb processed the 5' RACE reads again and assigns one entry to each CDR3 protein, with no DNA. Its table lists a few hundred thousand distinct CDR3 sequences. Per germline, CDR1 SNHLY and CDR2 FYNNEI. This CDR3 comprises 14 residues. What was sequenced was blood T cells: a sorted CD56 or NKG2C T cell subset, CD4+ or CD8+ T cells, or bulk PBMC T cells (not recorded which). The chain uses TRBV2 and TRBJ2-1; checking the TCRdb D call of TRBD1 is not possible without DNA. This TCR derives from a man aged 18-69 years in good health. The CDR3 loop reads CASKGTGDYNEQFF.